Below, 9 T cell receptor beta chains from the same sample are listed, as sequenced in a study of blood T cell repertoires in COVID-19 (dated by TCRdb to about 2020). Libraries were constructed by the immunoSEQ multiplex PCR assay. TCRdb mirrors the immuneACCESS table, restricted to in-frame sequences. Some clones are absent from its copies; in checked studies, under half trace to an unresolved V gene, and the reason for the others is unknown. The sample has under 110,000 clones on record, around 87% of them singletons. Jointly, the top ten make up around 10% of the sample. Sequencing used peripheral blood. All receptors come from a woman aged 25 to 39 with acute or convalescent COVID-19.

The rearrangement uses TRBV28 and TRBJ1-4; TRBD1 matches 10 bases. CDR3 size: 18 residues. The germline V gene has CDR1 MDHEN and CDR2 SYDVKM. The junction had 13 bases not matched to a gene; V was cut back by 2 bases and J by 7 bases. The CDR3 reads CASSLGGQGISRGEKLFF. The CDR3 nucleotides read TGTGCCAGCAGTTTAGGGGGACAGGGGATCAGCCGGGGTGAAAAACTGTTTTTT.

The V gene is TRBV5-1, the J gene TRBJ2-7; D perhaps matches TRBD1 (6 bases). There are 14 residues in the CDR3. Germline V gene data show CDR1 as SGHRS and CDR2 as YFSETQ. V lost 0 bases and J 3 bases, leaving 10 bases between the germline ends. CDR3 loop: CASSLEQGLYEQYF. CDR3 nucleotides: TGCGCCAGCAGCTTGGAACAGGGCCTCTACGAGCAGTACTTC.

The CDR3 sequence is CASSSETGLMRGYTF. Written as DNA, the CDR3 is TGTGCCAGCAGCTCTGAGACAGGGCTGATGAGGGGCTACACCTTC. This chain joins TRBV9 and TRBJ1-2, with 7 bases identical to TRBD1. The ends lost 4 bases at V and 8 bases at J; junction bases unmatched: 14. This CDR3 is built from 15 residues. Germline CDR1 SGDLS, CDR2 YYNGEE.

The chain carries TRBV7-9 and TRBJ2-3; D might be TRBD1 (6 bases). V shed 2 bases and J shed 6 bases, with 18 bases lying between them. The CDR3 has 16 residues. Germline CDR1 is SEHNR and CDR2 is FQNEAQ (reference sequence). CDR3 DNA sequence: TGTGCCAGCAGCTTAAGGGGGAGCGAAATCTGGGATACGCAGTATTTT. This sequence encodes CASSLRGSEIWDTQYF.

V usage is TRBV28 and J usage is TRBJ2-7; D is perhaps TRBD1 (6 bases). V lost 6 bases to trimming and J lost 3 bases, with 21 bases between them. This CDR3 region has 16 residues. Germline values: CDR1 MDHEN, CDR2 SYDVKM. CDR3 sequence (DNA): TGTGCCAGCAGCTCAATTGGGACACTGAAGGGCTACGAGCAGTACTTC. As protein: CASSSIGTLKGYEQYF.

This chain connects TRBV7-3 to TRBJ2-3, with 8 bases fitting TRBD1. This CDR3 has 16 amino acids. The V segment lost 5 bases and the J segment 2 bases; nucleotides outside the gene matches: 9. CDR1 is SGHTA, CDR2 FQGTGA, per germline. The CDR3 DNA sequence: TGTGCCAGCAGCCCCGGACAGGGACGATTCACAGATACGCAGTATTTT. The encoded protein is CASSPGQGRFTDTQYF.

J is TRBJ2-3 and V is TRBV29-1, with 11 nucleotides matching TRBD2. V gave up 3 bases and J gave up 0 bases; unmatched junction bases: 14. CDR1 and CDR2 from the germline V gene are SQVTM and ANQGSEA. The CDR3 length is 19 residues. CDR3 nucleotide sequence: TGCAGCGTTGAGGGCCCACTAGCGGGGGCCGGACTAAGCACAGATACGCAGTATTTT. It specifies CSVEGPLAGAGLSTDTQYF.

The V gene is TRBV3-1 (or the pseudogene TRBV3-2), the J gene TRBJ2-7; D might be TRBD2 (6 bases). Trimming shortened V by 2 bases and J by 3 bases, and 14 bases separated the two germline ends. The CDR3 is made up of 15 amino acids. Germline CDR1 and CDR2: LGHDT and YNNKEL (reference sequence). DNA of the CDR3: TGTGCCAGCAGCCAACAACGGGGACTTAGCTACGAGCAGTACTTC. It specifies CASSQQRGLSYEQYF.

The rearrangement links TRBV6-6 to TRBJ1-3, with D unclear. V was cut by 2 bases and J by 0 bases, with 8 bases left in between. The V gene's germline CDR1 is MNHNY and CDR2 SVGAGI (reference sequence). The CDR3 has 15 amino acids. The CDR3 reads CASSYQADSGNTIYF. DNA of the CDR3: TGTGCCAGCAGTTACCAGGCAGACTCTGGAAACACCATATATTTT.